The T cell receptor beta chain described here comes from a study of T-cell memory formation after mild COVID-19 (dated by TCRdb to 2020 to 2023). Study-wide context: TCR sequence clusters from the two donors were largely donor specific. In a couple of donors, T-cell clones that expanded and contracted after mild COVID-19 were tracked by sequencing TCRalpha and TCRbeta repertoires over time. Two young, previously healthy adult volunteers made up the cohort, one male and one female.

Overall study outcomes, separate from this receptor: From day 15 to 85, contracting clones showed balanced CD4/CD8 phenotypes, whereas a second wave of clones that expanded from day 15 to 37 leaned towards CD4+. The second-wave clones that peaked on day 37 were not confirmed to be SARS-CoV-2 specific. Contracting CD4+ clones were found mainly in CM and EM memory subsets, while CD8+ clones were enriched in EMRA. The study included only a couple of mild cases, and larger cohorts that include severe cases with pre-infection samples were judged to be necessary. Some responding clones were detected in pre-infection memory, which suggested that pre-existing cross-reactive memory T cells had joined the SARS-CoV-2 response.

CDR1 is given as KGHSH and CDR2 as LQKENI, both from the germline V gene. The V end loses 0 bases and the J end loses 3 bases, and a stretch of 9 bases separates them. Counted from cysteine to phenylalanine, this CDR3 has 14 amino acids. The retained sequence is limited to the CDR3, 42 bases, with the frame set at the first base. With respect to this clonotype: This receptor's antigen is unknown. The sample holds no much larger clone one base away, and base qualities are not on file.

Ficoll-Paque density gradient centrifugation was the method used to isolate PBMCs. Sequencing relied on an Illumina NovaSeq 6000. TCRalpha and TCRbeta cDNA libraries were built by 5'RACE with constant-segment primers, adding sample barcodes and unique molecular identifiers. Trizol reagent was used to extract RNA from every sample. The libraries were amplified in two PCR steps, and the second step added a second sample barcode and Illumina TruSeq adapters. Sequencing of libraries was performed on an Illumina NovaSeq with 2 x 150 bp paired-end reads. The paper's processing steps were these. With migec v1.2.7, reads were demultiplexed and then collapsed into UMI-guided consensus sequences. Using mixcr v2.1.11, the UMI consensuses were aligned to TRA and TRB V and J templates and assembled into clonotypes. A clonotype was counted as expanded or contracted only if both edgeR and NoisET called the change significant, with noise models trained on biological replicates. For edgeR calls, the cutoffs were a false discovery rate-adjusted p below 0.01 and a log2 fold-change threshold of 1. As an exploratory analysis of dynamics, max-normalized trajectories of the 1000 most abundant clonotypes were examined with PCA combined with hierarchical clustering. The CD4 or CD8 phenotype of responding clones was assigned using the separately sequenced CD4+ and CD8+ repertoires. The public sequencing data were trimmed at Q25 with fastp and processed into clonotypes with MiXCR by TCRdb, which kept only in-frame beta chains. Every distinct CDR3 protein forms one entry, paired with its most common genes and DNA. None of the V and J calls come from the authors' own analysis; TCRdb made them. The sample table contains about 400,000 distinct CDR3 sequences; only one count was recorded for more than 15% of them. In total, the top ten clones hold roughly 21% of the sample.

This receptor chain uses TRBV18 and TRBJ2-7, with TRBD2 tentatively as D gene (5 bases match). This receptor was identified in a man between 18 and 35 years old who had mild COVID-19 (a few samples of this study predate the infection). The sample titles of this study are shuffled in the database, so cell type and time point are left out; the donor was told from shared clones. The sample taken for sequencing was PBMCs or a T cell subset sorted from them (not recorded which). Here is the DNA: TGTGCCAGCTCACCACCGTTCGGGGACTACGAGCAGTACTTC. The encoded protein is CASSPPFGDYEQYF.